This passage covers 10 T cell receptor beta chains from one sample sequenced in a study of blood T cells in healthy people across ages. For the second PCR, which ran for about 7 to 12 cycles, a sample-barcoded 5' primer and a J-beta primer mix were used. TCRdb processed the 5' RACE reads anew with MiXCR; each CDR3 protein has one entry. This sample has 700,000 to 800,000 distinct CDR3 sequences, with about 42% found just once. The sequencing sample was made of blood. The receptors come from a woman aged 55-69 years in good health.

This clonotype was recorded many times. V is TRBV29-1 and J is TRBJ2-3; 14 bases are shared with TRBD2. Germline CDR1 reads SQVTM; CDR2 reads ANQGSEA. The CDR3 loop spans 14 amino acids. With V trimmed by 7 bases and J by 4 bases, 4 bases remained unmatched. The CDR3 reads CSAGTSGGADTQYF. The CDR3 region has the DNA TGCAGCGCGGGGACTAGCGGGGGAGCAGATACGCAGTATTTT.

This clonotype showed up just a few times. The CDR3 loop is CASILGGINEQFF. The CDR3 nucleotides are TGTGCCAGCATTTTAGGGGGGATCAATGAGCAGTTCTTC. V usage is TRBV6-1 and J usage is TRBJ2-1; D possibly matches TRBD1 or TRBD2 (6 bases each). The length of the CDR3 is 13 residues. Looked up from germline, CDR1 is MNHNS and CDR2 is SASEGT. Trimming removed 7 bases at V and 6 bases at J, with 13 bases between.

The chain combines TRBV14 with TRBJ1-2, with TRBD1 as a possible D gene (5 bases). The CDR3 runs to 16 residues. The V and J ends lost 4 bases and 6 bases respectively, with 21 bases between them. CDR1 is SGHDN, CDR2 FVKESK, per germline. The CDR3 DNA is TGTGCCAGCAGCCCTAGACAGCCCCGGGCTGTGGATGGCTACACCTTC. Translating it yields CASSPRQPRAVDGYTF.

This clonotype was seen more than once but under ten times. The CDR3 region is CASKSGQPQHF. The CDR3 DNA sequence: TGTGCCAGCAAATCAGGTCAGCCCCAGCATTTT. The J gene is TRBJ1-5, the V gene TRBV25-1; D ambiguous. Germline CDR1 and CDR2: MGHDK and SYGVNS. The CDR3 consists of 11 residues. Trimming shortened V by 7 bases and J by 6 bases, and 7 bases separated the two germline ends.

This clonotype was detected only a few times. The chain combines TRBV4-3 with TRBJ1-6; no firm D call. This CDR3 contains 15 residues. The germline V and J ends were trimmed by 0 bases and 0 bases, with 3 bases remaining between them. Per the germline V gene, CDR1 is LGHNA and CDR2 is YSLEER. CDR3 residues: CASSQDSSYNSPLHF. The DNA for the CDR3 is TGCGCCAGCAGCCAAGACAGCTCCTATAATTCACCCCTCCACTTT.

This clonotype was seen more than once but under ten times. The chain recombines TRBV20-1 with TRBJ2-1; the match to TRBD2 covers 8 bases. The CDR3 has 14 residues. Losses at the gene ends were 5 bases for V and 2 bases for J; bases not matched to a gene: 5. Germline CDR1 reads DFQATT; CDR2 reads SNEGSKA (reference sequence). The chain's CDR3 is CSAALAGPYNEQFF. Here the CDR3 DNA reads TGCAGTGCTGCCCTAGCGGGTCCCTACAATGAGCAGTTCTTC.

This clonotype was picked up many times. The chain couples TRBV4-2 to TRBJ2-5, with D perhaps matching TRBD2 (5 bases). The germline V gene encodes CDR1 LGHNA and CDR2 YNFKEQ. Deletions cut 1 base from V and 4 bases from J, with 16 bases between. CDR3 length equals 16 residues. This CDR3 reads CASSQGLLAGAETQYF. The CDR3 DNA reads TGTGCCAGCAGCCAAGGCCTCCTAGCAGGAGCAGAGACCCAGTACTTC.

The chain employs TRBV14 and TRBJ2-1, with 9 bases identical to TRBD2. Germline-derived CDR1 and CDR2 are SGHDN and FVKESK. The CDR3 length is 16 residues. The ends lost 2 bases at V and 4 bases at J; junction bases unmatched: 6. The CDR3 loop reads CASSQLAGVLYNEQFF. CDR3 nucleotide sequence: TGTGCCAGCAGCCAATTAGCGGGGGTCTTGTACAATGAGCAGTTCTTC. The full variable domain, its missing parts supplied by reference TRBV14 and TRBJ2-1, is EAGVTQFPSHSVIEKGQTVTLRCDPISGHDNLYWYRRVMGKEIKFLLHFVKESKQDESGMPNNRFLAERTGGTYSTLKVQPAELEDSGVYFCASSQLAGVLYNEQFFGPGTRLTVL.

This clonotype has just one count. Being one base from a much bigger clone, this may be a read error. J is TRBJ2-5 and V is TRBV7-2, with 11 bases that match TRBD2. Germline CDR1 is SGHTA and CDR2 is FQGNSA. CDR3 length equals 14 residues. The CDR3: CASSLGLAEEAQYF. For the CDR3, the DNA is TGTGCCAGCAGCTTGGGACTAGCGGAAGAGGCCCAGTACTTC.

This clonotype was detected only a few times. This chain connects TRBV6-1 to TRBJ1-2, with D uncertain. Trimming removed 7 bases at V and 6 bases at J, with 18 bases between. The V gene's germline CDR1 is MNHNS and CDR2 SASEGT. The CDR3 is made up of 14 amino acids. The CDR3: CASTNPSYSHGYTF. The CDR3 DNA sequence: TGTGCCAGCACCAACCCGTCCTACTCTCATGGCTACACCTTC.